The 3 T cell receptor beta chains below come from one sample, sequenced in a study of cytomegalovirus exposure and HLA in healthy donors. The PCR ran on 60 Vbeta and 13 Jbeta primers. Here immunoSEQ multiplex PCR was the method, and the copy in TCRdb shows in-frame clones only, minus some. The sample lists fewer than 200,000 clones, 75% to 80% occurring once. The sequenced sample was PBMCs. These receptors were obtained from a man in his forties in good health and CMV-seropositive.

The chain carries TRBV6-5 and TRBJ1-5; the match to TRBD1 covers 8 bases. Trimming cost V 5 bases and J 5 bases; bases outside gene matches: 5. This CDR3 is 14 amino acids long. Germline CDR1 reads MNHEY; CDR2 reads SVGAGI. The DNA for the CDR3 is TGTGCCAGCAGTGACGGACAGGGACATCAGCCCCAGCATTTT. This gives the protein CASSDGQGHQPQHF.

The chain is built from TRBV27 and TRBJ2-1, with TRBD2 matching over 12 bases. This CDR3 region has 15 residues. CDR1 and CDR2 (germline): MNHEY, SMNVEV (reference sequence). With 6 bases clipped from V and 6 bases from J, the junction kept 6 bases outside the gene matches. Written as DNA, the CDR3 is TGTGCCAGCAGCACGACTAGCGGGAGCTCCAATGAGCAGTTCTTC. Its protein product is CASSTTSGSSNEQFF.

As to this clone: The same CDR3 also results from other DNA sequences found in this sample. The rearrangement uses TRBV18 and TRBJ2-7; D unclear. The CDR3 totals 13 residues. V dropped 3 bases and J dropped 3 bases, with 9 bases sitting between them. Per the germline V gene, CDR1 is KGHSH and CDR2 is LQKENI. This CDR3 reads CASSPATGYEQYF. The CDR3 nucleotides are TGTGCCAGCTCACCCGCCACGGGCTACGAGCAGTACTTC. The variable domain in full, with the rest retrieved from reference TRBV18 and TRBJ2-7, is NAGVMQNPRHLVRRRGQEARLRCSPMKGHSHVYWYRQLPEEGLKFMVYLQKENIIDESGMPKERFSAEFPKEGPSILRIQQVVRGDSAAYFCASSPATGYEQYFGPGTRLTVT.